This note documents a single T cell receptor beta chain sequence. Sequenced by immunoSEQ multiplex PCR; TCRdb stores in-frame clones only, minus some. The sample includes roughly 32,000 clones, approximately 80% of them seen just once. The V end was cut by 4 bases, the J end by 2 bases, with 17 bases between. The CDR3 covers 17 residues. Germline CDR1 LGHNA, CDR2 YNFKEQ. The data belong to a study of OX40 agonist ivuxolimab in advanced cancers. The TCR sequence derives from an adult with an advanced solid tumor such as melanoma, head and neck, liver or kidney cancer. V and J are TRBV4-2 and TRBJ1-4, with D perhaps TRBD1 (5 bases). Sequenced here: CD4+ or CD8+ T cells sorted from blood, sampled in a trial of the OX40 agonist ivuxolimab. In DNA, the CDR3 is TGTGCCAGCAGCCCACCTCTCCGGGACGCTACTAATGAAAAACTGTTTTTT. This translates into CASSPPLRDATNEKLFF.